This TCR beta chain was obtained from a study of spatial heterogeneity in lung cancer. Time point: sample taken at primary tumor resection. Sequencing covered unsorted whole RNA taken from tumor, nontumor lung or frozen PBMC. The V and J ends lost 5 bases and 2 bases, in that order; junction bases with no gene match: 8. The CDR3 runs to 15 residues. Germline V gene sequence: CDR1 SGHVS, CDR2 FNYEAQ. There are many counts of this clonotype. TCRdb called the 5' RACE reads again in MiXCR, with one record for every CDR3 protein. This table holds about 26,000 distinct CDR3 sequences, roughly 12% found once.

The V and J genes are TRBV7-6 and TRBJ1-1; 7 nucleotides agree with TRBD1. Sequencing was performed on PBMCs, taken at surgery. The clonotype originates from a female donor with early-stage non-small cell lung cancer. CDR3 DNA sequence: TGTGCCAGCAGCCAAACCGGGACAGCCAACACTGAAGCTTTCTTT. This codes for CASSQTGTANTEAFF. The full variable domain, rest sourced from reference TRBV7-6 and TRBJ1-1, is GAGVSQSPRYKVTKRGQDVALRCDPISGHVSLYWYRQALGQGPEFLTYFNYEAQQDKSGLPNDRFSAERPEGSISTLTIQRTEQRDSAMYRCASSQTGTANTEAFFGQGTRLTVV.